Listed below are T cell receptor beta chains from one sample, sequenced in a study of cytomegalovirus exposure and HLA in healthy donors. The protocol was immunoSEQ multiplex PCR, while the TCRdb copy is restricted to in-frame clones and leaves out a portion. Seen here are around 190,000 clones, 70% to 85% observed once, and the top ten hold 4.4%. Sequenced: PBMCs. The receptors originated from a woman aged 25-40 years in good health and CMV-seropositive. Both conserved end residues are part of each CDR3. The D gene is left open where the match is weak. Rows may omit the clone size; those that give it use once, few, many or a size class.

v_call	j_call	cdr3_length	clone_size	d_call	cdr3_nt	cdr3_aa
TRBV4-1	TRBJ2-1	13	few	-	TGCGCCAGCAGCCAGACCGGGGTCCAGGAGCAGTTCTTC	CASSQTGVQEQFF
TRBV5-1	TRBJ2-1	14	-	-	TGCGCCAGCTGCCCAGCAGGGTCCTACAATGAGCAGTTCTTC	CASCPAGSYNEQFF
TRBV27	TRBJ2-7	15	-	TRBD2	TGTGCCAGCAGTGGGTTGGGAGGGCCCGGTAACGAGCAGTACTTC	CASSGLGGPGNEQYF
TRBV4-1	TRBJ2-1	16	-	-	TGCGCCAGCAGCCAACCCGCCAGGGCTCGATCGGGTGAGCAGTTCTTC	CASSQPARARSGEQFF
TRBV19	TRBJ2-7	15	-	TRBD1	TGTGCCAGTAGTCCACGACAGGGCCTCTCCTACGAGCAGTACTTC	CASSPRQGLSYEQYF
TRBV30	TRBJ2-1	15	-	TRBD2	TGTGCCTGGAGGGAGACTAGCGGCTCCTACAATGAGCAGTTCTTC	CAWRETSGSYNEQFF
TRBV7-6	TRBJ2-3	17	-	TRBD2	TGTGCCAGCAGCCGAAGTTGGTCCGGCGGGGGGGAAGATACGCAGTATTTT	CASSRSWSGGGEDTQYF
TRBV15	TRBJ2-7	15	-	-	TGTGCCACCAGCAGAGACGCTGGCAGGATCTACGAGCAGTACTTC	CATSRDAGRIYEQYF
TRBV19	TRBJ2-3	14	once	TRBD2	TGTGCCAGTAACCGGGGACTAGCCACAGATACGCAGTATTTT	CASNRGLATDTQYF
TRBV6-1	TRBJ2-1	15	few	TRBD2	TGTGCCAGCAGTGCGGTAGCGGGGGGCTACAATGAGCAGTTCTTC	CASSAVAGGYNEQFF
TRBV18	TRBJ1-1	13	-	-	TGTGCCAGCTCACCGACAGGAAATGATCCACCTTTCTTT	CASSPTGNDPPFF
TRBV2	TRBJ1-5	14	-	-	TGTGCCAGCACCCGGACTGACCCAAATCAGCCCCAGCATTTT	CASTRTDPNQPQHF
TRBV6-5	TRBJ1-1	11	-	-	TGTGCCAGCAGCAGTAACACTGAAGCTTTCTTT	CASSSNTEAFF
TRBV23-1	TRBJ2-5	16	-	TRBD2	TGCGCCAGCAGTCAAATCGGGGCGGGGGGGCAAGAGACCCAGTACTTC	CASSQIGAGGQETQYF
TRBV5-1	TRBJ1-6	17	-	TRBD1	TGCGCCAGCCGAGAAATGACAGGGACCGATTATAATTCACCCCTCCACTTT	CASREMTGTDYNSPLHF
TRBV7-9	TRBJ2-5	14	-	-	TGTGCCAGCAGCTTAGAAGCCCCTGTTCAGACCCAGTACTTC	CASSLEAPVQTQYF
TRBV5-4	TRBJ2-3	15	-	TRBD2	TGTGCCAGCAGCTTGAGGCTAGCGGGACCAGATACGCAGTATTTT	CASSLRLAGPDTQYF